This record covers a single T cell receptor (beta chain). Germline CDR1 reads KGHSH; CDR2 reads LQKENI. Between the trimmed V and J ends, which lost 4 bases and 8 bases, there was a span of 11 bases. The CDR3 length is 13 residues. This sample was taken from a study of blood T cell repertoires in COVID-19. Study-wide context: The analysed material was cDNA or gDNA that came from T cells, B-cell-depleted T cells, or PBMCs.

Recruits, aged about 18 to 95 years, lived in under 25 US areas. Assignment of participants to cohorts was predicated upon participant-reported clinical history. TCRdb keeps only in-frame clones here, not all; method: immunoSEQ multiplex PCR. Counted here are around 300,000 clones, 88% occurring once; the ten biggest clones make up about 3%. This sequence joins TRBV18 and TRBJ1-4, with TRBD1 as a possible D gene (5 bases). The sequenced material came from PBMCs or T cells enriched from blood (not recorded which). The sequence derives from a woman aged 50 to 65 who had recovered from COVID-19. CDR3 loop: CASSRGDSEKLFF. CDR3 DNA sequence: TGTGCCAGCTCACGGGGGGACTCAGAAAAACTGTTTTTT.